This TCR beta chain was profiled in a study of sequential checkpoint blockade in melanoma. Study summary: TCRβ was sequenced from DNA of 91 pretreatment tumors.

The treatment was: randomized to nivolumab then ipilimumab (arm A) or the reverse (arm B). The germline gives CDR1 ENHRY, CDR2 SYGVKD. The CDR3 has 14 amino acids. The ends were cut back, 10 bases at V and 4 bases at J, with 16 bases in the middle. The method was immunoSEQ multiplex PCR; TCRdb's version includes in-frame clones alone and lacks a portion of them. The repertoire has 4,500 to 6,000 clones, roughly 40% of them found once; the top ten carry under 7%. The material sequenced was tumor tissue (inferred from file names), taken from a patient given nivolumab and ipilimumab in sequence. The origin of this receptor is a human donor with melanoma. J is TRBJ1-4 and V is TRBV10-3; no reliable D call. As DNA, the CDR3 is TGTGCCAGTTCCTCGGACGGCATTAATGAAAAACTGTTTTTT. This translates into CASSSDGINEKLFF.